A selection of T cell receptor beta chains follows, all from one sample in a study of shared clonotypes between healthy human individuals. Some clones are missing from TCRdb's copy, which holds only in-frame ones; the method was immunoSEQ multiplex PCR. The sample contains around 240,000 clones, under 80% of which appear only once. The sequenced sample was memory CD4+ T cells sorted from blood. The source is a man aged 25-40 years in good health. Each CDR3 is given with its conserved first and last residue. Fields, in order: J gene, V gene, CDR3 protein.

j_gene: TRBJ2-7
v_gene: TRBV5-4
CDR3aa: CASSFLAGDEQYF

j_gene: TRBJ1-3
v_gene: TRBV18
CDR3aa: CASSPPNAGPGNTIYF

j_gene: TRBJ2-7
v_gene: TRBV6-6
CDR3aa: CASRVSYEQYF

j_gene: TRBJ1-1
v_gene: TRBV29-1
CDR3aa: CSVEAREAFF

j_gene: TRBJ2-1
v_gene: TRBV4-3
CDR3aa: CASSQDTRLSYNEQFF

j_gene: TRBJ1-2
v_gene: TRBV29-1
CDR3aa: CSVVGTGFGYTF

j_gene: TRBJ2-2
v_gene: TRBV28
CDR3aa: CASRGRQGASNTGELFF

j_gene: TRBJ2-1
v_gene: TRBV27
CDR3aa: CASSPHPLGNTNNEQFF

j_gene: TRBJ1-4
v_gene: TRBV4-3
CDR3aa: CASSQDRSGVGEKLFF

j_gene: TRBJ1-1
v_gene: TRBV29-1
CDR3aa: CSVTNTEAFF

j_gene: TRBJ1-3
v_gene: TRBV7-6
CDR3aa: CASSALEGFSGNTIYF

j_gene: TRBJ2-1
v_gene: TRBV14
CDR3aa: CASSPRTVLDEQFF

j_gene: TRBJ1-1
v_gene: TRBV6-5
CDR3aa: CASKITGSTNTEAFF

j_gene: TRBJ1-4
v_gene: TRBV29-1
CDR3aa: CSVEGGDEKLFF

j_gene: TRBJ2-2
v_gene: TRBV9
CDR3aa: CASSVVAGELFF

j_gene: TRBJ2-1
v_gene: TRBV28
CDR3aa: CASEGQGPINEQFF

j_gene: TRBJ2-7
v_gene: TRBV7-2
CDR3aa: CASQRGRYEQYF

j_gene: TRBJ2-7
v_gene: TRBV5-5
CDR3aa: CASSSRTSSGEQYF

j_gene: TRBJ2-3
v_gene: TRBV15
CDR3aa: CATSNGLAGGTQYF

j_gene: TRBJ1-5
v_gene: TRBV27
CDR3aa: CASSLRRVNQPQHF

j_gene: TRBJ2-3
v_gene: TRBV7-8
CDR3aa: CASSLLRDRRVDTQYF

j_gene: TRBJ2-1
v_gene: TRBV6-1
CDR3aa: CASREALAQAEQFF

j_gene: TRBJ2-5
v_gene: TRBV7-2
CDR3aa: CASSSGPQPETQYF